This note documents a single T cell receptor beta chain sequence. The antigen this receptor binds is unknown. No quality values exist for individual bases; no much larger clone is one base distant. This sample is drawn from a study of OX40 agonist ivuxolimab in advanced cancers. At the level of the whole study: Ivuxolimab, which targeted the costimulatory receptor OX40 (CD134), was an agonistic, fully human IgG2 monoclonal antibody. Intravenous ivuxolimab was administered to patients every 2 weeks at six dose levels: 0.01, 0.1, 0.3, 1.5, 3 and 10 mg/kg. Three dose-escalation patients achieved partial responses, one with hepatocellular carcinoma and two with cutaneous melanoma. The monotherapy dose-escalation portion (N ≈ 50 patients) of the phase I ivuxolimab trial is reported in the paper. In the dose-escalation cohort, around four fifths of patients were male, and the mean age was approximately 55 years, with a range of 23 to 79. Among the 50 to 55 dose-escalation patients, around 19 had hepatocellular carcinoma, 15 melanoma, 9 renal cell carcinoma and 9 head and neck cancer. Patients were allowed to have had prior anti-PD-1, anti-PD-L1 or anti-CTLA-4 therapy, and more than 30% of the dose-escalation patients had previously received checkpoint inhibitors. The point of sequencing TCRbeta in the periphery was to test whether ivuxolimab changed TCR sequence diversity and drove clonal T-cell expansion.

The trial excluded patients who had a history of autoimmune disease or were on systemic immunosuppression. In every dose cohort, peripheral blood was drawn for TCR sequencing at baseline, cycle 4 day 1, and cycle 7 day 1. Samples came from an open-label, multicenter, first-in-human phase I dose-escalation trial of ivuxolimab. Adults with locally advanced or metastatic melanoma, renal cell, hepatocellular, or head and neck squamous cell carcinoma were enrolled in the trial. Before TCR sequencing, CD4+ and CD8+ T cells were separately sorted from peripheral blood. CDR1 is given as MDHEN and CDR2 as SYDVKM, both from the germline V gene. Trimming costs V 2 bases and J 2 bases, and their ends lie 11 bases apart. From the cysteine through the phenylalanine, the CDR3 covers 15 amino acids. The only DNA kept is the CDR3, 45 bases in frame from the first base. Genomic DNA was extracted from sorted cells for sequencing of the TCRbeta CDR3 region. The immunoSEQ Assay was used to sequence the TCRbeta CDR3 regions. TCRdb provides this immuneACCESS table in a form limited to in-frame rearrangements. Some clones are lacking; in checked studies, under half of them reflect an unresolved V gene, and why the rest are absent is not known. Here the sample has about 51,000 clones; around 84% occur a single time. The top ten constitute under 30% of the sample.

Study-wide conclusions, independent of this receptor: Low levels of normalized T-cell clonal expansion were also shown by some nonresponding patients. In the 0.1-3.0 mg/kg groups, partial responders were among the patients with the lowest normalized peripheral clonal expansion, particularly in CD8+ T cells. The antigen specificity of the clonally expanded peripheral T cells was not determined. At doses of 0.1 to 3.0 mg/kg, clonal expansion of both CD4+ and CD8+ T cells in blood was seen between baseline and week 6. On average, CD8+ T cells showed more expanded clones than CD4+ T cells after ivuxolimab.

Sequenced here: CD4+ or CD8+ T cells sorted from blood, sampled in a trial of the OX40 agonist ivuxolimab. This receptor was obtained from an adult with an advanced solid tumor such as melanoma, head and neck, liver or kidney cancer. The chain was built from TRBV28 and TRBJ2-3; no D segment can be confidently identified. CDR3 protein: CASSLIPGITDTQYF. The DNA reads TGTGCCAGCAGTTTAATACCAGGTATCACAGATACGCAGTATTTT.